The 23 T cell receptor beta chains listed next were all sequenced from one sample in a study of CD8 T cells in ankylosing spondylitis. General study results and limits: Seemingly distinctive of ankylosing spondylitis blood was a TCR beta motif formed by eight highly homologous variants.

TCRdb re-called the 5' RACE reads through MiXCR, storing one row per CDR3 protein. The repertoire holds fewer than 650,000 distinct CDR3 sequences, with about an eighth as singletons. For these receptors, no antigen is known. The sequencing sample was made of blood, either unsorted or a sorted T cell fraction (not recorded which). Every receptor here comes from a male donor with ankylosing spondylitis.

This clonotype was counted a few times. This chain connects TRBV13 to TRBJ2-1; TRBD1 matches at 7 bases. V was clipped by 1 base and J by 9 bases; unmatched bases: 6. CDR1 is PRHDT, CDR2 FYEKMQ, per germline (reference sequence). CDR3 size: 14 residues. CDR3 nucleotides: TGTGCCAGCAGCTTAGAGGGCAGGGGGACTGAGCAGTTCTTC. It yields the protein CASSLEGRGTEQFF.

The chain combines TRBV5-1 with TRBJ1-1, with D possibly TRBD1 on 6 matching bases. The CDR3 contains 13 residues. V shed 0 bases and J shed 10 bases, with 13 bases lying between them. Per the germline V gene, CDR1 is SGHRS and CDR2 is YFSETQ. The CDR3 sequence: CASSLEGVTRAFF. Written as DNA, the CDR3 is TGCGCCAGCAGCTTGGAGGGGGTAACTCGAGCTTTCTTT.

This clonotype was observed at least ten times. The chain recombines TRBV5-1 with TRBJ2-2, with D possibly TRBD2 on 6 matching bases. The CDR3 totals 16 residues. Germline assignment: CDR1 SGHRS and CDR2 YFSETQ. V lost 4 bases and J 1 base, leaving 14 bases between the germline ends. CDR3 region: CASSPLPGLNTGELFF. The CDR3 coding sequence is TGCGCCAGCAGCCCTCTGCCGGGACTGAACACCGGGGAGCTGTTTTTT.

The sample holds a few counts of this clonotype. The chain combines TRBV7-9 with TRBJ2-5, with 9 bases fitting TRBD2. The germline gives CDR1 SEHNR, CDR2 FQNEAQ (reference sequence). J was trimmed by 5 bases and V by 5 bases; bases with no gene match: 12. This CDR3 spans 16 amino acids. The CDR3 sequence: CASSTPGLAWGETQYF. Here the CDR3 DNA reads TGTGCCAGCAGCACCCCGGGACTAGCTTGGGGGGAGACCCAGTACTTC.

There are a few counts of this clonotype. The CDR3 DNA sequence: TGTGCCAGCAGCCGGGGGAGCGGGGCCAAACACAATGAGCAGTTCTTC. The encoded protein is CASSRGSGAKHNEQFF. J is TRBJ2-1 and V is TRBV7-9; the match to TRBD2 covers 7 bases. Trimming removed 5 bases from V and 5 bases from J; junction bases left unmatched: 12. Germline CDR1 SEHNR, CDR2 FQNEAQ (reference sequence). The CDR3 is 16 amino acids.

This chain joins TRBV3-1 and TRBJ1-2; D is ambiguous. This CDR3 has 16 amino acids. Germline values: CDR1 LGHDT, CDR2 YNNKEL (reference sequence). Trimming shortened V by 0 bases and J by 1 base, and 12 bases separated the two germline ends. The CDR3 DNA is TGTGCCAGCAGCCAAGATTCCTGGCAGAGTAACTATGGCTACACCTTC. Translated: CASSQDSWQSNYGYTF.

This clonotype was detected a few times. This chain connects TRBV2 to TRBJ1-1; D uncertain. V was clipped by 4 bases and J by 4 bases, with 4 bases between them. Germline V CDR1 and CDR2: SNHLY, FYNNEI. The CDR3 totals 11 residues. CDR3 DNA sequence: TGTGCCAGCAGTGGCGGCACTGAAGCTTTCTTT. This codes for CASSGGTEAFF.

This clonotype was detected ten times or more. The rearrangement uses TRBV2 and TRBJ2-3; 7 positions match TRBD2. Unmatched junction bases numbered 15, after V lost 11 bases and J lost 7 bases. Germline V CDR1 and CDR2: SNHLY, FYNNEI. The CDR3 has 14 amino acids. DNA of the CDR3: TGTGCCTGCGAGACAAGCGGGGAGGCGAATACGCAGTATTTT. Translated: CACETSGEANTQYF.

The chain links TRBV2 to TRBJ2-5; 7 bases align to TRBD1. V dropped 5 bases and J dropped 4; count of bases not matched to a gene: 7. CDR1 SNHLY and CDR2 FYNNEI come from the germline V gene. The CDR3 extends over 14 amino acids. The CDR3 sequence is CASSYGAGGETQYF. The CDR3 DNA follows: TGTGCCAGCAGTTATGGGGCAGGGGGAGAGACCCAGTACTTC.

This clonotype came up many times. J is TRBJ1-1 and V is TRBV5-1; TRBD1 aligns across 8 bases. This CDR3 contains 13 residues. Germline CDR1 reads SGHRS; CDR2 reads YFSETQ. V shed 4 bases, J shed 4 bases, and the junction held 3 bases outside the gene matches. Here the CDR3 reads CASSADRGTEAFF. CDR3 coding DNA: TGCGCCAGCAGCGCAGACAGGGGCACTGAAGCTTTCTTT. The full variable domain, in which reference TRBV5-1 and TRBJ1-1 provide the parts outside the CDR3, is KAGVTQTPRYLIKTRGQQVTLSCSPISGHRSVSWYQQTPGQGLQFLFEYFSETQRNKGNFPGRFSGRQFSNSRSEMNVSTLELGDSALYLCASSADRGTEAFFGQGTRLTVV.

This clonotype came up a few times. The chain uses TRBV10-3 and TRBJ2-1; 11 bases fit TRBD2. Per germline, CDR1 ENHRY and CDR2 SYGVKD. The CDR3 sequence is 19 residues long. Unmatched junction bases numbered 20, after V lost 11 bases and J lost 2 bases. CDR3 DNA sequence: TGTGCCTCCAACGCCCGACTAGCGGGAAGAGCCACCCCCTACAATGAGCAGTTCTTC. This codes for CASNARLAGRATPYNEQFF.

The sample holds a few counts of this clonotype. The chain uses TRBV20-1 and TRBJ2-7; the match to TRBD2 covers 9 bases. J lost 11 bases, V lost 5 bases, and 13 bases had no gene match. The CDR3 contains 13 residues. Looked up from germline, CDR1 is DFQATT and CDR2 is SNEGSKA (reference sequence). The DNA for the CDR3 is TGCAGTGCTCCCGCTAGCGGGAAAAGTAGGGAGTACTTC. Its translation is CSAPASGKSREYF.

This sequence joins TRBV5-1 and TRBJ2-1; D possibly corresponds to TRBD1 (5 bases). From germline, CDR1 is SGHRS and CDR2 YFSETQ. Trimming left V 4 bases short and J 2 bases short, with 13 bases between. The CDR3 totals 15 residues. In nucleotides, the CDR3 is TGCGCCAGCAGCCTGGATACAGGTGCCTACAATGAGCAGTTCTTC. This translates into CASSLDTGAYNEQFF.

In this sample, this clonotype turned up many times. The junction departs from germline at one end; a sequencing error may be responsible. V usage is TRBV5-1 and J usage is TRBJ1-5; D unclear. This CDR3 is built from 14 residues. Germline V gene lookup returns CDR1 SGHRS and CDR2 YFSETQ. The CDR3 loop is CASSLAGSNQPQHF. CDR3 sequence (DNA): TGTGCCAGCAGCTTAGCTGGGAGCAATCAGCCCCAGCATTTT.

This clonotype was recorded a few times. The CDR3 region is CSARESTGVGELFF. CDR3 bases: TGCAGTGCTAGAGAATCAACAGGGGTCGGGGAGCTGTTTTTT. V and J are TRBV20-1 and TRBJ2-2; 7 bases line up with TRBD1. Germline CDR1 reads DFQATT; CDR2 reads SNEGSKA (reference sequence). This CDR3 region has 14 residues. Losses at the gene ends were 0 bases for V and 7 bases for J; bases not matched to a gene: 5.

The chain carries TRBV20-1 and TRBJ2-5; D is perhaps TRBD1 (5 bases). Trimming removed 0 bases from V and 5 bases from J, with 16 bases in between. This CDR3 has 15 amino acids. Germline V CDR1 and CDR2: DFQATT, SNEGSKA (reference sequence). Written as DNA, the CDR3 is TGCAGTGCTAGAGATAGGGGCGGTCAGAGGGAGACCCAGTACTTC. This encodes CSARDRGGQRETQYF.

This clonotype was seen a handful of times. CDR3 loop: CASSLDLGSYGYTF. Written as DNA, the CDR3 is TGCGCCAGCAGCTTGGATCTGGGGAGCTATGGCTACACCTTC. The chain carries TRBV5-1 and TRBJ1-2; no definite D call. The CDR3 is 14 residues long. V was shortened by 0 bases and J by 4 bases, with 10 bases between the two germline ends. Germline CDR1 and CDR2: SGHRS and YFSETQ.

The chain combines TRBV7-6 with TRBJ1-6; 8 bases align to TRBD1. The CDR3 sequence is 16 residues long. V gave up 5 bases and J gave up 10 bases; unmatched junction bases: 13. CDR1 is SGHVS, CDR2 FNYEAQ, per germline. The DNA for the CDR3 is TGTGCCAGCAGCAGCGCAGGGGGCGCGATCCCCTCACCCCTCCACTTT. Amino acids: CASSSAGGAIPSPLHF.

The J gene is TRBJ2-1, the V gene TRBV6-1; D is undetermined. The CDR3 loop spans 11 amino acids. With 6 bases removed from V and 6 bases from J, the gap between germline ends came to 6 bases. Looked up from germline, CDR1 is MNHNS and CDR2 is SASEGT. CDR3 sequence: CASRHANEQFF. The CDR3 DNA reads TGTGCCAGCAGACACGCCAATGAGCAGTTCTTC.

The V call is TRBV5-1, the J call TRBJ2-2, with D perhaps assigned TRBD1 or TRBD2 (5 bases each). This CDR3 comprises 14 residues. Trimming shortened V by 3 bases and J by 4 bases, and 10 bases separated the two germline ends. Germline values: CDR1 SGHRS, CDR2 YFSETQ. CDR3 sequence reads: CASSSGTTTGELFF. As DNA, the CDR3 is TGCGCCAGCAGCTCCGGGACCACCACCGGGGAGCTGTTTTTT.

This clonotype was seen ten or more times. The rearrangement links TRBV21-1 to TRBJ2-1; the table's TRBD1 call for D was not verified on the DNA. TRBV21-1 has pseudogene status. This CDR3 has 17 residues. The CDR3 here is CASSKAGGDRTYNEQFF. The CDR3 coding sequence is TGTGCCAGCAGCAAAGCAGGCGGGGACAGGACCTACAATGAGCAGTTCTTC.

In its sample, this clonotype was seen a few times. This chain links TRBV11-2 with TRBJ2-1; 11 bases map to TRBD2. V lost 3 bases to trimming and J lost 8 bases; unmatched junction nucleotides: 6. The germline CDR1 and CDR2 sequences are SGHAT and FQNNGV. CDR3 length equals 15 residues. Written as DNA, the CDR3 is TGTGCCAGCAGCTTCGTAGCGGGAGGGGGGGATGAGCAGTTCTTC. It translates to CASSFVAGGGDEQFF.

This clonotype occurred many times. This sequence joins TRBV5-4 and TRBJ2-3, with TRBD2 matching 14 bases. CDR1 SGHNT and CDR2 YYREEE come from the germline V gene (reference sequence). The V gene end was trimmed by 8 bases and the J gene end by 5 bases; junction bases not matched to a gene: 10. The CDR3 spans 16 residues. In DNA, the CDR3 is TGTGCCAGTAGGGTCTTCGGACTAGCGGGAGGAGATACGCAGTATTTT. Amino acid sequence: CASRVFGLAGGDTQYF.